This TCR beta chain appears in the sequencing data of a study of blood T cell repertoires in COVID-19. The overall study: Sources were T cells, B-cell-depleted T cells, or PBMCs; the material itself was cDNA or gDNA.

Original analysis: Estimated nucleated cell counts came from reference gene primer amplification. Assay: immunoSEQ multiplex PCR; the TCRdb copy retains only in-frame clones and omits some. V and J calls and clone size are as listed in that table; D and trimming were resolved from the DNA. The data show under 350,000 clones, 85% to 90% seen once. Trimming removed 6 bases from V and 6 bases from J; junction bases left unmatched: 7. The CDR3 extends over 14 amino acids. Germline V gives CDR1 SNHLY, CDR2 FYNNEI. Enrollees, roughly 18 to 90 years old, lived in fewer than 25 US areas. This chain connects TRBV2 to TRBJ1-5; 8 nucleotides agree with TRBD1. The sequencing sample was made of PBMCs or T cells enriched from blood (not recorded which). The TCR sequence derives from a man under 40 who had recovered from COVID-19. In DNA, the CDR3 is TGTGCCAGCAGCGGACAGGGAGGAAGTCAGCCCCAGCATTTT. Translating it yields CASSGQGGSQPQHF.